The entry below describes one TCR beta chain. What it binds is unknown. From the germline J gene comes the end of the CDR3, since the read stops 3 residues before it. This same CDR3 is encoded by further DNA sequences in the sample. This sample is drawn from a study of T cells in women clearing cervical HPV infection. Average input was approximately 1.3 ug genomic DNA for immunoSEQ TCR beta CDR3 amplification. Assay used: immunoSEQ multiplex PCR; TCRdb lists only in-frame clones, some missing. Here the sample table reports 20,000 to 25,000 clones. Each participant carried one incident cervical HPV16 infection only. Study results and caveats: CIN3+ cases had significantly higher TCR richness than controls; evenness did not differ.

CDR1 and CDR2 (germline): MNHNS, SASEGT. The CDR3 sequence is 15 residues long. The trim removed 3 bases at V and 8 bases at J, leaving 10 bases unmatched. This TCR came from a woman aged 18 to 75 with a cervical HPV16 infection that either progressed to CIN3+ or cleared (not recorded which). The V call is TRBV6-1, the J call TRBJ1-3, with 7 bases lining up with TRBD1. The sample was blood buffy coat. CDR3 region: CASSDRQGAGHTIYF. The CDR3 DNA, read in part, is TGTGCCAGCAGTGATCGACAGGGCGCAGGACACACC.